The clone carrying this T cell receptor (beta chain) was recorded a few times. This sample was taken from a study of blood T cell repertoires in COVID-19. As for the study in general: Sites in the United States, Italy and Spain provided acute and convalescent COVID-19 samples.

V lost 0 bases and J 5 bases, leaving 15 bases between the germline ends. Germline values: CDR1 SGDLS, CDR2 YYNGEE. There are 15 residues in the CDR3. Only in-frame clones appear in the TCRdb table, and some are missing; sequencing was by immunoSEQ multiplex PCR. Of around 64,000 clones in the sample, approximately 90% were seen once. The sample was peripheral blood. The V gene is TRBV9, the J gene TRBJ2-7; D might be TRBD1 (5 bases). This sequence was found in a human donor in a cohort sampled during active COVID-19. Here the CDR3 reads CASSVEGRVVDEQYF. CDR3 nucleotides: TGTGCCAGCAGCGTAGAGGGCAGGGTAGTCGACGAGCAGTACTTC.